This paragraph reports one T cell receptor (beta chain). The antigen remains undetermined. Sequencing used immunoSEQ multiplex PCR; TCRdb keeps in-frame clones, though not all of them. The sample has tens of thousands of clones, 80% to 90% seen once. The CDR3 totals 16 residues. V trimming: 0 bases; J trimming: 3 bases; junction bases outside the gene matches: 7. Germline-derived CDR1 and CDR2 are SGHDT and YYEEEE. This sample was included in a study of tumor-infiltrating lymphocytes in localized non-small cell lung cancer. The study, taken as a whole, reports: Tumors had more T cell infiltration than uninvolved lung, per TCRbeta sequencing and CD3 counts.

The chain recombines TRBV5-6 with TRBJ2-3, with 7 bases aligning to TRBD2. The source material was lung tumor tissue. The sequence was obtained from a human donor with non-small cell lung cancer. CDR3 amino acids: CASSLAGRRGTDTQYF. The DNA of the CDR3 is TGTGCCAGCAGCTTGGCCGGAAGGCGGGGGACAGATACGCAGTATTTT.